This T cell receptor beta chain stems from a study of tumor and adjacent non-tumor tissue in lung cancer. Study at large: Samples averaged around 4 million productive TCRbeta reads each.

TCRbeta libraries were built with three rounds of nested PCR, modified from ARM-PCR. MiXCR was run by TCRdb on the multiplex PCR reads, yielding one entry per CDR3 protein. The repertoire consists of tens of thousands of distinct CDR3 sequences, with 74% occurring once and the leading ten covering 23%. Points from the study as a whole: Tumor tissue had significantly higher TCR diversity than normal lung. Tumor TCR diversity, when higher, was linked to shorter survival. Normal lung showed higher cumulative top 100 clone frequency than tumor.

No cell sorting was done before RNA was extracted from the tissue. More than 3 cm separated this lung sample from the edge of the tumor. CDR3 length equals 15 residues. CDR1 and CDR2 from the germline V gene are MNHNS and SASEGT. In its sample, this clonotype was seen once. Its specificity is not known. The junction differs from germline at one of its ends, possibly a read error. The gene calls are TRBV6-1 and TRBJ2-1, with D perhaps TRBD2 (5 bases). The origin of this receptor is a woman aged 55 to 70 with non-small cell lung cancer. Specimen: distant non-tumor lung tissue. The CDR3 coding sequence is TGTGCCAGCAATTTAGTCAGAGGGAGTTACAATGAGCACTTCTTC. It is translated as CASNLVRGSYNEHFF.